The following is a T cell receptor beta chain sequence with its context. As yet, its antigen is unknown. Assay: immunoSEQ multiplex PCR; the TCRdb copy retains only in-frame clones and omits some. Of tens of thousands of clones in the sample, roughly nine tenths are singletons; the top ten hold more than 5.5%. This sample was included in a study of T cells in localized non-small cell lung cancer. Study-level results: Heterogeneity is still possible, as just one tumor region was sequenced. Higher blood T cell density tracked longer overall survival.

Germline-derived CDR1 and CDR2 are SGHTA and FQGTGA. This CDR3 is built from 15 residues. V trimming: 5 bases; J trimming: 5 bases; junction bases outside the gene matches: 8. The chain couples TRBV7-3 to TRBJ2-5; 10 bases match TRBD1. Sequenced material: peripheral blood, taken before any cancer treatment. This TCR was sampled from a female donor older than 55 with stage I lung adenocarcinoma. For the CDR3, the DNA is TGTGCCAGCAGCCCCGACAGGGGGCTACGGGAGACCCAGTACTTC. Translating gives CASSPDRGLRETQYF.